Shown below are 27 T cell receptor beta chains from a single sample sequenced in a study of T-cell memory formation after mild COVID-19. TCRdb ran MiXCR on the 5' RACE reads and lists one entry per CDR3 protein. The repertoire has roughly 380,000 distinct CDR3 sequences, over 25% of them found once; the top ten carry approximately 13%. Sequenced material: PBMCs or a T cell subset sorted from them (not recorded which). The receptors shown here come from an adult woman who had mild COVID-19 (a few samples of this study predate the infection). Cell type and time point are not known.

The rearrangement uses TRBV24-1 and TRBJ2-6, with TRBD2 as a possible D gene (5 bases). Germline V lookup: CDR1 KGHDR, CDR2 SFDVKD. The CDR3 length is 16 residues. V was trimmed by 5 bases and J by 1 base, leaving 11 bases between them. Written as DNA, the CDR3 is TGTGCCACCAGTGTCGGGGATGCTTCTGGGGCCAACGTCCTGACTTTC. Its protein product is CATSVGDASGANVLTF.

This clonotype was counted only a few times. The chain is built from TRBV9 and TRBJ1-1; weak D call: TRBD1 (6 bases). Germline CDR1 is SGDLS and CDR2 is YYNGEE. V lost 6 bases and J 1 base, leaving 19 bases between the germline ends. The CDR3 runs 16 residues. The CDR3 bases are TGTGCCAGCAACAAAGGAGTGGGGGGCTGGAACACTGAAGCTTTCTTT. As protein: CASNKGVGGWNTEAFF.

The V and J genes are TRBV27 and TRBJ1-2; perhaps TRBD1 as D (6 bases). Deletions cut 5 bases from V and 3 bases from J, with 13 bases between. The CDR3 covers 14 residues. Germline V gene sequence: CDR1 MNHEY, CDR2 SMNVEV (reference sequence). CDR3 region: CASSLEGGDYGYTF. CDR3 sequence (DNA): TGTGCCAGCAGTCTCGAGGGGGGAGACTATGGCTACACCTTC.

Written as DNA, the CDR3 is TGTGCCAGCAGCTCCGACAGGGTGGACACCGGGGAGCTGTTTTTT. Translating it yields CASSSDRVDTGELFF. The chain uses TRBV7-8 and TRBJ2-2; 7 nucleotides align to TRBD1. V lost 4 bases and J lost 3; bases outside the gene matches: 5. Per the germline V gene, CDR1 is SGHVS and CDR2 is FQNEAQ. This CDR3 comprises 15 residues.

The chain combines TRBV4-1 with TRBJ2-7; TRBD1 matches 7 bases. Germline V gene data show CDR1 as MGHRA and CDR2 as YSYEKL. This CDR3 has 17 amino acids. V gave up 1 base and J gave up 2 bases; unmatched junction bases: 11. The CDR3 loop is CASSQAGGTAIPYEQYF. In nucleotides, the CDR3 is TGCGCCAGCAGCCAAGCCGGTGGGACAGCGATACCCTACGAGCAGTACTTC.

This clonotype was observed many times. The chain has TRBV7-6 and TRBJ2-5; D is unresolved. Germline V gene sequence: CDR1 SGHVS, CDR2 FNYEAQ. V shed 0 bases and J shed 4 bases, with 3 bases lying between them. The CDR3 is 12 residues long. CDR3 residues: CASSLAPETQYF. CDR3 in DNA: TGTGCCAGCAGCTTAGCGCCAGAGACCCAGTACTTC. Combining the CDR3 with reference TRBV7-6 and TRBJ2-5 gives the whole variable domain GAGVSQSPRYKVTKRGQDVALRCDPISGHVSLYWYRQALGQGPEFLTYFNYEAQQDKSGLPNDRFSAERPEGSISTLTIQRTEQRDSAMYRCASSLAPETQYFGPGTRLLVL.

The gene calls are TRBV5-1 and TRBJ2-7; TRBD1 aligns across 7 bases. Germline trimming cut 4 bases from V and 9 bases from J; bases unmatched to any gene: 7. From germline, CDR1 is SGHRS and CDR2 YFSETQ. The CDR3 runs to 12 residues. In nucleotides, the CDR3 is TGCGCCAGCAGCCGGGCAGAGGGGGCGCAGTACTTC. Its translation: CASSRAEGAQYF.

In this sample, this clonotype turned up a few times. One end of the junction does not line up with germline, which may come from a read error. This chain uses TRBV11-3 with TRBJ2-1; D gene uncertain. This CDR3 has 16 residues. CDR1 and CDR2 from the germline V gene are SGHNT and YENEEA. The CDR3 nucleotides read TGTGCCTGCAGCCCCCGAGTGGTAGGTAACTACAATGAGCAGTTCTTC. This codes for CACSPRVVGNYNEQFF.

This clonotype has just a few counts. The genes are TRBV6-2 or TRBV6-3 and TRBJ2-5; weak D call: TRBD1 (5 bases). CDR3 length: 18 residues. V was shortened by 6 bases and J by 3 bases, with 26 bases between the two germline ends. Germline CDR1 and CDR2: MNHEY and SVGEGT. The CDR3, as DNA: TGTGCCAGCAGCTTCGAGGCAGGGTTTCCCGCCGGAGAAGAGACCCAGTACTTC. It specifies CASSFEAGFPAGEETQYF.

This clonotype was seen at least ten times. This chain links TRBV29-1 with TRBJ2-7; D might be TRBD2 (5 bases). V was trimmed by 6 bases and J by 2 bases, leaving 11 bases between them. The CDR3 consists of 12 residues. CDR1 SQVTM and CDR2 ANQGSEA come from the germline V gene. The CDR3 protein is CSVRTGTYEQYF. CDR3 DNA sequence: TGCAGCGTCCGGACTGGGACCTACGAGCAGTACTTC.

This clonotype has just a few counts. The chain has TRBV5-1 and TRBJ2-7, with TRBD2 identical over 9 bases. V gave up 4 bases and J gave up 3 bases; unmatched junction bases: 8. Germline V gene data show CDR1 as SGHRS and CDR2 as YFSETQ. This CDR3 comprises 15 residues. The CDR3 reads CASSPGGRAHYEQYF. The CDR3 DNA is TGCGCCAGCAGCCCTGGCGGGAGGGCCCACTACGAGCAGTACTTC.

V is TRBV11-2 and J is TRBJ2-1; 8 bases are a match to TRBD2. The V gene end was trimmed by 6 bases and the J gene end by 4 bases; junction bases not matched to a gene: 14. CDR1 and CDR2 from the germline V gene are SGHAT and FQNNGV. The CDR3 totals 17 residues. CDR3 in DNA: TGTGCCAGCAGACCCCTCCGCCGGGGGGGTGCTTACAATGAGCAGTTCTTC. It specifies CASRPLRRGGAYNEQFF.

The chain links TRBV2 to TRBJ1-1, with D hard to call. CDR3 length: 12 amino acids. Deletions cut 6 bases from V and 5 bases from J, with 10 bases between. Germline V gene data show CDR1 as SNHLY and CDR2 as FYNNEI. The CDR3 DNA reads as TGTGCCAGCAGCCGAACATGGACTGAAGCTTTCTTT. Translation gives CASSRTWTEAFF.

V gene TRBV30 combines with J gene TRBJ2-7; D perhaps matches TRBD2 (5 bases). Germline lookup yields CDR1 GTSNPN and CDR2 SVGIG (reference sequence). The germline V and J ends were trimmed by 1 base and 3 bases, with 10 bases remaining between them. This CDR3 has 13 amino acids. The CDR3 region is CAWSASAGYEQYF. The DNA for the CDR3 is TGTGCCTGGAGTGCTTCGGCGGGCTACGAGCAGTACTTC.

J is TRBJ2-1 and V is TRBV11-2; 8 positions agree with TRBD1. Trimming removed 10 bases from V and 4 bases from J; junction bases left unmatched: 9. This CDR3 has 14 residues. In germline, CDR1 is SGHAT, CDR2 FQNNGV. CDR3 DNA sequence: TGTGCCACGGAAAGACAGGGGCAATACAATGAGCAGTTCTTC. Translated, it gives CATERQGQYNEQFF.

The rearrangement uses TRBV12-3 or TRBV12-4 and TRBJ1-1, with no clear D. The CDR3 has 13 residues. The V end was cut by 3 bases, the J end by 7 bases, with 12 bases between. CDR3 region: CASSLLGPFEAFF. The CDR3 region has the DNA TGTGCCAGCAGTTTGTTAGGGCCCTTTGAAGCTTTCTTT.

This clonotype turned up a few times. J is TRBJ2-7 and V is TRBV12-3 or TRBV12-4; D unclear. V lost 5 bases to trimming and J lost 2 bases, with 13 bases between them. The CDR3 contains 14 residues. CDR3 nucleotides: TGTGCCAGCAGTAACAGCGACCTTACCTACGAGCAGTACTTC. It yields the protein CASSNSDLTYEQYF.

The CDR3 here is CASSFARYTGELFF. As DNA, the CDR3 is TGTGCCAGCAGCTTTGCACGATATACCGGGGAGCTGTTTTTT. This chain uses TRBV7-2 with TRBJ2-2, with D unclear. The CDR3 contains 14 residues. CDR1 and CDR2 from the germline V gene are SGHTA and FQGNSA. V gave up 3 bases and J gave up 5 bases, with 10 bases separating them. The full variable domain, rest sourced from reference TRBV7-2 and TRBJ2-2, is GAGVSQSPSNKVTEKGKDVELRCDPISGHTALYWYRQSLGQGLEFLIYFQGNSAPDKSGLPSDRFSAERTGGSVSTLTIQRTQQEDSAVYLCASSFARYTGELFFGEGSRLTVL.

In DNA, the CDR3 is TGTGCCAGCAGCCCCGCGGGGGACAATGAGCAGTTCTTC. As protein: CASSPAGDNEQFF. The chain links TRBV21-1 to TRBJ2-1; TRBD1, the table's D call, lacks a check against the DNA. TRBV21-1 is reported as a pseudogene. The CDR3 contains 13 residues.

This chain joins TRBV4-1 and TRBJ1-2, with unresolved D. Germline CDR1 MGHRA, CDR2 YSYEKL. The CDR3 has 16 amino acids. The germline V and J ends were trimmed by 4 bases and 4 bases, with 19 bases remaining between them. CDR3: CASSLHPVTAPYGYTF. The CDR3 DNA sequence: TGCGCCAGCAGCCTCCATCCGGTCACAGCGCCCTATGGCTACACCTTC.

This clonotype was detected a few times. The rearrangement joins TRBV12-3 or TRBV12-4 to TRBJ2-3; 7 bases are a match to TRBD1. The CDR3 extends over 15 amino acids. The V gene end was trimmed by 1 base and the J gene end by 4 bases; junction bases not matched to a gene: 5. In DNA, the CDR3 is TGTGCCAGCAGTTTAGGACAGGGTGTTCCAGATACGCAGTATTTT. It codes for CASSLGQGVPDTQYF.

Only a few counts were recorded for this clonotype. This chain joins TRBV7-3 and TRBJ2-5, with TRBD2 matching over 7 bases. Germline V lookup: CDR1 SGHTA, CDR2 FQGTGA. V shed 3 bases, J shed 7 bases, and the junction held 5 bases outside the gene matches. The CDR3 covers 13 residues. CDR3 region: CASSFGLGGTQYF. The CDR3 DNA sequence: TGTGCCAGCAGCTTTGGACTAGGAGGGACCCAGTACTTC.

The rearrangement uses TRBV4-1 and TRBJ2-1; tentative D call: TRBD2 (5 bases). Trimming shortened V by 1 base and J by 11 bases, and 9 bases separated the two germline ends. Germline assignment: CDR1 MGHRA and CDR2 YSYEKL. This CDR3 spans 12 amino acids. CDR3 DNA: TGCGCCAGCAGCCAAGGAGTCGGGAAGCAGTTCTTC. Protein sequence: CASSQGVGKQFF.

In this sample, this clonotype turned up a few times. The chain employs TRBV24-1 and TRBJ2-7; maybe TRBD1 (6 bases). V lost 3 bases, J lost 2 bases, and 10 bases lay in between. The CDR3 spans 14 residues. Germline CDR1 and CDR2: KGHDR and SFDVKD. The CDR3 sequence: CATSDPGTPYEQYF. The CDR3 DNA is TGTGCCACCAGTGATCCCGGGACACCCTACGAGCAGTACTTC.

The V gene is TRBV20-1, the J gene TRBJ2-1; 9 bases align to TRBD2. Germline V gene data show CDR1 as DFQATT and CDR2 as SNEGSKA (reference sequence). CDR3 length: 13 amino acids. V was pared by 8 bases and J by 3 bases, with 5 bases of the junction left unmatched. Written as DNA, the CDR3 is TGCAGTCGGGGACTAGCCTGCTACAATGAGCAGTTCTTC. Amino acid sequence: CSRGLACYNEQFF.

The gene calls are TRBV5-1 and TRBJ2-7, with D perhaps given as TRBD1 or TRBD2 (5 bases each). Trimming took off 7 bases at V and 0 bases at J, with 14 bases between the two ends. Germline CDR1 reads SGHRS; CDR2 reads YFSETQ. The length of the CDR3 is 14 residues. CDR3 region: CASQTGRNSYEQYF. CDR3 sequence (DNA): TGCGCCAGCCAAACGGGACGAAACTCCTACGAGCAGTACTTC.

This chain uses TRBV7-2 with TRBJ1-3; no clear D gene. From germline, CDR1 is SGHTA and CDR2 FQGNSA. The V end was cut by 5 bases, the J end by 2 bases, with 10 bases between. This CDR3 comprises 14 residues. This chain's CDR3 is CASSRPEAGNTIYF. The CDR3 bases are TGTGCCAGCAGCCGCCCGGAGGCTGGAAACACCATATATTTT.